This T cell receptor beta chain was sequenced for a study of blood T cell repertoires in COVID-19. Study-wide context: The samples span acute and convalescent COVID-19 from the United States, Italy and Spain.

Here immunoSEQ multiplex PCR was the method, and the copy in TCRdb shows in-frame clones only, minus some. The sample contains some 38,000 clones, 90% of which appear only once. V shed 0 bases, J shed 0 bases, and the junction held 7 bases outside the gene matches. Germline V lookup: CDR1 ENHRY, CDR2 SYGVKD. The CDR3 spans 18 residues. The TCR originated in a man between 60 and 75 years old with active or convalescent COVID-19. This sequence joins TRBV10-3 and TRBJ2-7, with 11 bases identical to TRBD2. Sequencing was performed on peripheral blood. The CDR3 bases are TGTGCCATCAGTGAGTCTCCTAGCGGGAGGTTCCTCTCCTACGAGCAGTACTTC. Amino acids: CAISESPSGRFLSYEQYF.